This T cell receptor (beta chain) was identified in a study of beta chain features in type 1 diabetes (dated by TCRdb to between 2018 and 2020). With regard to the full study: Patients and healthy donors did not differ in mean age, gender distribution, total cell number or subset yield. A total of roughly 100 million sorted cells were examined across all samples, and the number of cells per subset was strongly correlated with RNA yield. In the study, TCRB repertoires of sorted circulating CD4+ T cell subsets from recently diagnosed type 1 diabetes patients were compared with those of matched healthy donors. Regulatory and stem cell-like memory subsets were isolated from only 8 patients and roughly eight healthy donors, whereas naive and central memory subsets came from all 30 or so donors.

Each donor gave one peripheral blood draw, averaging approximately 120 mL, which was collected into heparinised tubes. A BD FACSAria II was used to sort naive, central memory, regulatory and stem cell-like memory CD4+ T cells with a panel that included CD45RO, CCR7, CD25, CD127, CD95 and CD27. Every sorted population had a purity above 95%. PBMCs were separated immediately by Lymphoprep density gradient centrifugation and were stained directly, without being cultured. To minimize batch effects, samples were stained and sorted in pairs, one healthy donor with one patient per experiment. This clone was observed a handful of times. Its antigen is unknown. No base qualities exist here, and no much larger clone lies one base off it. All of the isolated RNA was reverse transcribed with the High Capacity cDNA Reverse Transcription Kit, so expressed TCRB transcripts were sequenced. Deep immunoSEQ sequencing was applied to naive, central memory and regulatory T cell samples, giving an average of roughly 3.5 million total reads per sample. After sorted cells were lysed in RLT buffer, RNA was extracted with DNase-treated RNeasy Micro or Mini kits, with the choice depending on cell number. To prevent cross-contamination, every cell subset was processed on its own, while patient and healthy donor samples were processed together. The immunoSEQ multiplex PCR was used to amplify TCRB sequences from cDNA, yielding 87-bp fragments that span the CDR3 region. Amplicons were sequenced on the Illumina HiSeq platform. The published analysis was carried out like this. Synthetic template baselines were used to correct PCR bias computationally, reads within Hamming distance 2 were collapsed together, and singletons that could not be merged were discarded. Reads were aligned against IMGT to assign V, D and J genes, CDR3 length and insertions or deletions at six rearrangement sites. Within each subset, clonotype counts were normalized to the number of sorted cells before true diversity and Gini coefficients were calculated with the tcR R package. Repertoire sharing was quantified using the overlap coefficient calculated on TCRB nucleotide sequences. Out-of-frame TCRB sequences from naive cells were analyzed as a proxy for the pre-selection repertoire. What TCRdb holds here is the immuneACCESS table cut down to in-frame rearrangements. Part of the clones is not present; checked against another copy, under half of the missing clones reflect an unresolved V gene, and the others are unexplained. Clonal size and the V and J genes are those of that table, whereas D and trimming came from the DNA. The sample table shows about half a million clones, and about an eighth are seen once. The ten largest clones capture around 0.05% of the sample.

Reading from cysteine to valine, the CDR3 counts 14 amino acids. The read is trimmed to its CDR3 DNA, 42 bases read in frame from base 1. The V and J ends are trimmed by 0 bases and 1 base, leaving 7 bases between them. The germline V gene gives CDR1 as KGHSH and CDR2 as LQKENI. Broader findings and caveats from the paper: Type 1 diabetes patients showed a moderate but significant shortening of TCRB CDR3 length in all four CD4+ subsets. Naive, central memory and regulatory TCRB repertoires appeared to be more alike among patients than among healthy donors. Shorter templates might be favored by PCR, yet because patient and control samples were amplified and corrected together, any such skew would affect both groups equally. Patients with type 1 diabetes made fewer insertions and deleted more nucleotides at VDJ recombination sites, implying thymic rearrangement abnormalities. Because cDNA rather than genomic DNA was sequenced, highly expressing activated cells could have been over-represented, although no difference in activation and CD3 levels was found between groups. Because the HLA sub-analyses included only small numbers of individuals, any influence of HLA type on TCRB rearrangement was left unresolved.

The source of this sequence is a woman aged 18 to 35 in good health. The sequenced material came from naive CD4+ T cells from blood. The sample's cell subset or site label, in plain terms: true naive CD4+ T cells. This sequence uses TRBV18 and TRBJ2-7; the D gene is perhaps TRBD1, on 6 matching bases. The sequence in DNA is TGTGCCAGCTCACCACCGACAGGATCCTACGAGCAGTACGTC. This translates into CASSPPTGSYEQYV.